This is a list of T cell receptor beta chains from one sample in a study of blood T cell repertoires in COVID-19. Clones were read by immunoSEQ multiplex PCR, and TCRdb kept only the in-frame ones, dropping some. Of over 150,000 clones listed, just under 90% are singletons. The sequenced sample was peripheral blood. The receptors stem from a woman aged 18 to 35 who had recovered from COVID-19. The CDR3 runs from the conserved cysteine through the conserved F or W. A D gene is named only where the DNA matches it firmly. Part of the rows lack a size; the others show once, few, many or a class for expanded clones.

length: 16
J: TRBJ2-2
D: TRBD1
size: NA
V: TRBV19
DNA: TGTGCCAGTAGTCCCAAGGGACAGATAAACACCGGGGAGCTGTTTTTT
CDR3: CASSPKGQINTGELFF

length: 13
J: TRBJ1-4
D: NA
size: NA
V: TRBV4-3
DNA: TGCGCCAGCAGCCCGGGCCGGGGGGAAAAACTGTTTTTT
CDR3: CASSPGRGEKLFF

length: 17
J: TRBJ2-1
D: NA
size: NA
V: TRBV5-6
DNA: TGTGCCAGCAGCTTGTGGGGAGGTACAAGCTCCTACAATGAGCAGTTCTTC
CDR3: CASSLWGGTSSYNEQFF

length: 12
J: TRBJ2-1
D: NA
size: NA
V: TRBV18
DNA: TGTGCCAGCTCACCACGGGGGGATGAGCAGTTCTTC
CDR3: CASSPRGDEQFF

length: 15
J: TRBJ2-2
D: NA
size: NA
V: TRBV5-4
DNA: TGTGCCAGCAGCAAAAATAGACAGGAGTCCGGGGAGCTGTTTTTT
CDR3: CASSKNRQESGELFF

length: 14
J: TRBJ2-1
D: NA
size: NA
V: TRBV29-1
DNA: TGCAGCGTTGACGAAGGGGCCAACTACAATGAGCAGTTCTTC
CDR3: CSVDEGANYNEQFF

length: 13
J: TRBJ2-1
D: NA
size: once
V: TRBV7-3
DNA: TGTGCCAGCAGCTTATGGTCCGAGAATGAGCAGTTCTTC
CDR3: CASSLWSENEQFF

length: 16
J: TRBJ2-7
D: TRBD2
size: NA
V: TRBV18
DNA: TGTGCCAGCTCATCCGCCGGGACTATTAAGGGACACGAGCAGTACTTC
CDR3: CASSSAGTIKGHEQYF

length: 14
J: TRBJ2-3
D: NA
size: NA
V: TRBV14
DNA: TGTGCCAGCAGCCAAGTGCAGGGTCCAGATACGCAGTATTTT
CDR3: CASSQVQGPDTQYF

length: 16
J: TRBJ2-3
D: TRBD2
size: NA
V: TRBV11-1
DNA: TGTGCCAGCAGCGCCCTAGCGGGAGGGGACACAGATACGCAGTATTTT
CDR3: CASSALAGGDTDTQYF

length: 16
J: TRBJ2-3
D: TRBD2
size: NA
V: TRBV24-1
DNA: TGTGCCACCAGTGATCCCCAGCGGGGGAGCACAGATACGCAGTATTTT
CDR3: CATSDPQRGSTDTQYF

length: 16
J: TRBJ1-2
D: TRBD1
size: NA
V: TRBV10-3
DNA: TGTGCCATCAGCCCGGACAGGACCCAACCCAACTATGGCTACACCTTC
CDR3: CAISPDRTQPNYGYTF

length: 16
J: TRBJ2-3
D: NA
size: NA
V: TRBV9
DNA: TGTGCCAGCAGCGTAGGGGTGGGAGGTCCCACAGATACGCAGTATTTT
CDR3: CASSVGVGGPTDTQYF

length: 16
J: TRBJ1-1
D: NA
size: once
V: TRBV28
DNA: TGTGCCAGCAGCCAGGAGGGACGTCGAAAGGACACTGAAGCTTTCTTT
CDR3: CASSQEGRRKDTEAFF

length: 13
J: TRBJ2-1
D: NA
size: NA
V: TRBV5-4
DNA: TGTGCCAGCAGCCCCCCGAGGGGGAATGAGCAGTTCTTC
CDR3: CASSPPRGNEQFF

length: 13
J: TRBJ1-1
D: NA
size: NA
V: TRBV30
DNA: TGTGCCTGGAGTTTACAGGAGAACACTGAAGCTTTCTTT
CDR3: CAWSLQENTEAFF

length: 12
J: TRBJ1-6
D: NA
size: NA
V: TRBV7-2
DNA: TGTGCCAGCAGCTTCGGTAATTCACCCCTCCACTTT
CDR3: CASSFGNSPLHF

length: 14
J: TRBJ1-1
D: TRBD1
size: NA
V: TRBV6-5
DNA: TGTGCCAGCAGTTATTCACAGGGGGCCACTGAAGCTTTCTTT
CDR3: CASSYSQGATEAFF

length: 15
J: TRBJ2-5
D: TRBD2
size: NA
V: TRBV2
DNA: TGTGCCAGCAGAGGTACACTAGCGTTACAAGAGACCCAGTACTTC
CDR3: CASRGTLALQETQYF

length: 16
J: TRBJ2-2
D: NA
size: NA
V: TRBV6-2/TRBV6-3
DNA: TGTGCCAGCAGTTACTCGTGGGGCCCGAACACCGGGGAGCTGTTTTTT
CDR3: CASSYSWGPNTGELFF

length: 14
J: TRBJ2-3
D: NA
size: NA
V: TRBV6-2/TRBV6-3
DNA: TGTGCCAGCAGCCTGACTAGTCGCACAGATACGCAGTATTTT
CDR3: CASSLTSRTDTQYF

length: 12
J: TRBJ1-6
D: NA
size: NA
V: TRBV12-3/TRBV12-4
DNA: TGTGCCAGCAGTTTATGGTCCAGGTCCCTCCACTTT
CDR3: CASSLWSRSLHF

length: 15
J: TRBJ1-5
D: NA
size: NA
V: TRBV4-1
DNA: TGCGCCAGCAGCCAAGAGGGAGGGAGCAATCAGCCCCAGCATTTT
CDR3: CASSQEGGSNQPQHF

length: 15
J: TRBJ2-1
D: TRBD2
size: NA
V: TRBV5-4
DNA: TGTGCCAGCAGCGCTTCGTCGGGAGGGCCGTATGAGCAGTTCTTC
CDR3: CASSASSGGPYEQFF

length: 14
J: TRBJ1-5
D: NA
size: NA
V: TRBV6-6
DNA: TGTGCCAGCAACATAAGACAGACCAATCAGCCCCAGCATTTT
CDR3: CASNIRQTNQPQHF

length: 13
J: TRBJ2-5
D: TRBD2
size: NA
V: TRBV5-1
DNA: TGCGCCAGCAGCTATGGGACTAAAGAGACCCAGTACTTC
CDR3: CASSYGTKETQYF

length: 14
J: TRBJ1-1
D: NA
size: NA
V: TRBV19
DNA: TGTGCCAGTAGTATGTCAGGTGGGAGCACTGAAGCTTTCTTT
CDR3: CASSMSGGSTEAFF

length: 14
J: TRBJ2-7
D: NA
size: NA
V: TRBV13
DNA: TGTGCCAGCAGCCCCCGGCGGGGCCCGGAGGAGCAGTACTTC
CDR3: CASSPRRGPEEQYF

length: 16
J: TRBJ2-3
D: TRBD2
size: NA
V: TRBV6-2/TRBV6-3
DNA: TGTGCCAGCAGCCCCAGCTTTGTGGCGGGGGCAGATACGCAGTATTTT
CDR3: CASSPSFVAGADTQYF

length: 18
J: TRBJ1-1
D: NA
size: NA
V: TRBV21-1
DNA: TGTGCCAGCAGCAGCGATTGGGTCGGGGACAGGGGTTACACTGAAGCTTTCTTT
CDR3: CASSSDWVGDRGYTEAFF

length: 14
J: TRBJ1-5
D: NA
size: NA
V: TRBV15
DNA: TGTGCCACCACGGGGGGTTACCTCAATCAGCCCCAGCATTTT
CDR3: CATTGGYLNQPQHF

length: 12
J: TRBJ1-5
D: NA
size: NA
V: TRBV12-3/TRBV12-4
DNA: TGTGCCAGCAGTTACAGGGATCAGCCCCAGCATTTT
CDR3: CASSYRDQPQHF

length: 15
J: TRBJ2-5
D: NA
size: NA
V: TRBV5-1
DNA: TGCGCCAGCAGCTTTCTTCCGGGAGAAACCCAGACCCAGTACTTC
CDR3: CASSFLPGETQTQYF

length: 17
J: TRBJ2-1
D: TRBD2
size: NA
V: TRBV7-9
DNA: TGTGCCAGCAGCTTAGTGGGACTAGCGGGGGGGCTGAATGAGCAGTTCTTC
CDR3: CASSLVGLAGGLNEQFF

length: 14
J: TRBJ2-1
D: TRBD1
size: once
V: TRBV9
DNA: TGTGCCAGCAGCGTAGCAGGGGGTGGCAATGAGCAGTTCTTC
CDR3: CASSVAGGGNEQFF

length: 12
J: TRBJ1-6
D: NA
size: NA
V: TRBV7-9
DNA: TGTGCCAGCAGCCCATCTAACTCACCCCTCCACTTT
CDR3: CASSPSNSPLHF

length: 14
J: TRBJ2-3
D: TRBD1
size: NA
V: TRBV19
DNA: TGTGCCAGTAGTATTGGACAGGGTACAGATACGCAGTATTTT
CDR3: CASSIGQGTDTQYF

length: 18
J: TRBJ2-6
D: NA
size: NA
V: TRBV21-1
DNA: TGTGCCAGCAGCTTTCTCGGACAGGGGTCCTCTGGGGCCAACGTCCTGACTTTC
CDR3: CASSFLGQGSSGANVLTF

length: 17
J: TRBJ2-3
D: TRBD2
size: NA
V: TRBV24-1
DNA: TGTGCCACCAGTGAGACTAGCGGGAGGGCCTCGTCAGATACGCAGTATTTT
CDR3: CATSETSGRASSDTQYF

length: 16
J: TRBJ1-1
D: NA
size: NA
V: TRBV6-1
DNA: TGTGCCAGCAGTGAAGCCTGGACAGAACTAAACACTGAAGCTTTCTTT
CDR3: CASSEAWTELNTEAFF

length: 13
J: TRBJ1-1
D: NA
size: NA
V: TRBV12-3/TRBV12-4
DNA: TGTGCCAGCAGGACCAGGGGGAACACTGAAGCTTTCTTT
CDR3: CASRTRGNTEAFF

length: 15
J: TRBJ2-5
D: NA
size: NA
V: TRBV5-6
DNA: TGTGCCAGCAGCTTTTATGGGACTTCTCAAGAGACCCAGTACTTC
CDR3: CASSFYGTSQETQYF

length: 14
J: TRBJ2-7
D: TRBD1
size: NA
V: TRBV5-6
DNA: TGTGCCAGCAGCTTGGGGACAGGGAGGTACGAGCAGTACTTC
CDR3: CASSLGTGRYEQYF

length: 15
J: TRBJ1-2
D: NA
size: NA
V: TRBV5-5
DNA: TGTGCCAGCAGCTTGGCTGGCGGAAATAACTATGGCTACACCTTC
CDR3: CASSLAGGNNYGYTF

length: 14
J: TRBJ1-6
D: NA
size: NA
V: TRBV5-1
DNA: TGCGCCAGCAGCTTGGGCAATACAGATTCACCCCTCCACTTT
CDR3: CASSLGNTDSPLHF

length: 18
J: TRBJ2-7
D: NA
size: NA
V: TRBV7-8
DNA: TGTGCCAGCAGCCCCCCGTTGTGGGCGCGGGGGCGCATAAGTGAGCAGTACTTC
CDR3: CASSPPLWARGRISEQYF

length: 15
J: TRBJ1-1
D: NA
size: once
V: TRBV27
DNA: TGTGCCAGCAGTCGTTCGACAGCGATGAACACTGAAGCTTTCTTT
CDR3: CASSRSTAMNTEAFF

length: 16
J: TRBJ2-2
D: TRBD1
size: NA
V: TRBV19
DNA: TGTGCCAGTAGTATAAGTGGGACAGGGGGACTCGGGGAGCTGTTTTTT
CDR3: CASSISGTGGLGELFF

length: 16
J: TRBJ2-5
D: NA
size: NA
V: TRBV2
DNA: TGTGCCAGCAGTTCTCACACTCTACGCGGACAAGAGACCCAGTACTTC
CDR3: CASSSHTLRGQETQYF

length: 16
J: TRBJ2-3
D: NA
size: NA
V: TRBV24-1
DNA: TGTGCCACCAGCGGGATTGGGGGGGCCGGCACAGATACGCAGTATTTT
CDR3: CATSGIGGAGTDTQYF

length: 15
J: TRBJ1-4
D: NA
size: NA
V: TRBV6-5
DNA: TGTGCCAGCAGTTACTCCATCGGCGGGCAGAAAAAACTGTTTTTT
CDR3: CASSYSIGGQKKLFF

length: 16
J: TRBJ2-3
D: NA
size: NA
V: TRBV2
DNA: TGTGCCAGCAGTGACTCGAGGACTCCCGGTCGAGATACGCAGTATTTT
CDR3: CASSDSRTPGRDTQYF

length: 12
J: TRBJ1-1
D: NA
size: NA
V: TRBV30
DNA: TGTGCCTGGAGTACCCAGGGCACTGAAGCTTTCTTT
CDR3: CAWSTQGTEAFF

length: 12
J: TRBJ1-6
D: NA
size: NA
V: TRBV7-9
DNA: TGTGCCAGCAGTTATGATAATTCACCCCTCCACTTT
CDR3: CASSYDNSPLHF

length: 13
J: TRBJ2-1
D: TRBD2
size: NA
V: TRBV7-2
DNA: TGTGCCAGCAACCCTAGCGGCTACAATGAGCAGTTCTTC
CDR3: CASNPSGYNEQFF

length: 14
J: TRBJ2-2
D: TRBD1
size: NA
V: TRBV7-3
DNA: TGTGCCAGCAGCTTGGACAGGACCACCGGGGAGCTGTTTTTT
CDR3: CASSLDRTTGELFF

length: 12
J: TRBJ2-5
D: NA
size: NA
V: TRBV6-2/TRBV6-3
DNA: TGTGCCAGCAGTTACCGGGGTGGAACCCAGTACTTC
CDR3: CASSYRGGTQYF

length: 11
J: TRBJ1-2
D: NA
size: NA
V: TRBV6-5
DNA: TGTGCCAGCAGTTCACAGGGAGGCTACACCTTC
CDR3: CASSSQGGYTF